A single sample is the source of the 26 T cell receptor beta chains below, sequenced in a study of blood T cell repertoires in COVID-19. Using immunoSEQ multiplex PCR, the repertoire was profiled, and TCRdb retains in-frame clones only, with some absent. Of under 200,000 clones listed, 70% to 90% were seen once; the top ten hold approximately 21%. The sequenced sample consisted of peripheral blood. These receptors were taken from a man between 60 and 70 years old with active or convalescent COVID-19.

In regard to this clone: The junction and the germline gene differ at one end; a read error may be behind it. This chain links TRBV27 with TRBJ1-6; D is possibly TRBD1 (6 bases). The CDR3 loop spans 14 amino acids. The germline V gene has CDR1 MNHEY and CDR2 SMNVEV (reference sequence). The CDR3 here is CASTLIQGNSPLHF. DNA of the CDR3: TGTGCCAGCACTTTAATACAGGGCAATTCACCCCTCCACTTT.

This chain uses TRBV24-1 with TRBJ1-2; possibly TRBD1 for D (5 bases). The CDR3 is made up of 13 amino acids. Germline V gives CDR1 KGHDR, CDR2 SFDVKD. Trimming left V 5 bases short and J 6 bases short, with 12 bases between. The CDR3 here is CATSVAGRDGYTF. CDR3 nucleotide sequence: TGTGCCACCAGTGTGGCGGGGCGTGATGGCTACACCTTC.

The V and J genes are TRBV6-1 and TRBJ1-2; TRBD1 matches 7 bases. With V trimmed by 0 bases and J by 5 bases, 9 bases remained unmatched. This CDR3 is 16 amino acids long. The germline CDR1 and CDR2 sequences are MNHNS and SASEGT. CDR3 DNA: TGTGCCAGCAGTGAAGCGGTGACAGGGACTTTGTATGGCTACACCTTC. It translates to CASSEAVTGTLYGYTF.

The rearrangement joins TRBV6-6 to TRBJ2-4; tentative D call: TRBD2 (6 bases). Trimming cost V 0 bases and J 6 bases, with 9 bases left between them. CDR3 length: 14 residues. The germline gives CDR1 MNHNY, CDR2 SVGAGI (reference sequence). The CDR3 region has the DNA TGTGCCAGCAGTTACTCGGCGGGGCCAAACATTCAGTACTTC. The encoded protein is CASSYSAGPNIQYF.

The CDR3 sequence: CASSDASGVIFSYEQYF. For the CDR3, the DNA is TGTGCCAGCAGTGATGCCTCAGGGGTCATATTCTCCTACGAGCAGTACTTC. The chain employs TRBV6-1 and TRBJ2-7, with a possible D match to TRBD1 (6 bases). The CDR3 length is 17 residues. Trimming took off 3 bases at V and 0 bases at J, with 18 bases between the two ends. Germline assignment: CDR1 MNHNS and CDR2 SASEGT.

The J gene is TRBJ1-2, the V gene TRBV18, with 9 bases lining up with TRBD1. The V and J ends lost 5 bases and 8 bases, in that order; junction bases with no gene match: 9. CDR1 and CDR2 from the germline V gene are KGHSH and LQKENI. The CDR3 is made up of 14 amino acids. CDR3 amino acids: CASSEGQGKEGYTF. The CDR3, as DNA: TGTGCCAGCTCAGAAGGACAGGGGAAGGAAGGCTACACCTTC.

The V and J genes are TRBV30 and TRBJ1-5; 10 nucleotides align to TRBD1. V lost 2 bases to trimming and J lost 4 bases; unmatched junction nucleotides: 5. The CDR3 has 15 amino acids. CDR1 and CDR2 from the germline V gene are GTSNPN and SVGIG (reference sequence). The CDR3 sequence: CAWSTGQGSNQPQHF. As DNA, the CDR3 is TGTGCCTGGAGTACGGGACAGGGGAGTAATCAGCCCCAGCATTTT.

The chain recombines TRBV24-1 with TRBJ2-5; 8 bases align to TRBD2. With V trimmed by 1 base and J by 2 bases, 8 bases remained unmatched. Germline V lookup: CDR1 KGHDR, CDR2 SFDVKD. This CDR3 spans 17 amino acids. In DNA, the CDR3 is TGTGCCACCAGTGATTTAGGTGGCGGGGGGCAGCAAGAGACCCAGTACTTC. The encoded protein is CATSDLGGGGQQETQYF.

This clone was counted once. This chain links TRBV5-1 with TRBJ2-1; TRBD1 matches 9 bases. This CDR3 is 14 amino acids long. In germline, CDR1 is SGHRS, CDR2 YFSETQ. The V segment lost 3 bases and the J segment 10 bases; nucleotides outside the gene matches: 8. The CDR3 coding sequence is TGCGCCAGCAGCTACGGGACAGGGTCGGGGGAGCAGTTCTTC. Its protein product is CASSYGTGSGEQFF.

The chain is built from TRBV5-1 and TRBJ2-1; 12 bases agree with TRBD2. CDR1 and CDR2 (germline): SGHRS, YFSETQ. The CDR3 sequence is 15 residues long. V was pared by 0 bases and J by 8 bases, with 3 bases of the junction left unmatched. The CDR3 nucleotides are TGCGCCAGCAGCTTGGAGGGACTAGCGGGCCATGAGCAGTTCTTC. Translating it yields CASSLEGLAGHEQFF.

In this sample, this clone turned up once. V usage is TRBV19 and J usage is TRBJ2-1; 10 nucleotides agree with TRBD2. The CDR3 extends over 14 amino acids. CDR1 is LNHDA and CDR2 is SQIVND in the germline V gene (reference sequence). V lost 8 bases and J lost 7; bases outside the gene matches: 8. The CDR3 DNA follows: TGTGCCAGTCTTTCTAGCGGGGGACGGAATGAGCAGTTCTTC. It yields the protein CASLSSGGRNEQFF. The variable domain in full, with the rest retrieved from reference TRBV19 and TRBJ2-1, is DGGITQSPKYLFRKEGQNVTLSCEQNLNHDAMYWYRQDPGQGLRLIYYSQIVNDFQKGDIAEGYSVSREKKESFPLTVTSAQKNPTAFYLCASLSSGGRNEQFFGPGTRLTVL.

The V call is TRBV12-3 or TRBV12-4, the J call TRBJ1-3; D is perhaps TRBD1 (5 bases). V lost 7 bases and J lost 2, with 9 bases in between. CDR3 length: 13 amino acids. CDR3 protein: CASNRTPGNTIYF. DNA of the CDR3: TGTGCCAGCAATCGGACACCTGGAAACACCATATATTTT.

The gene calls are TRBV30 and TRBJ2-1, with D maybe TRBD2 (5 bases). The germline V gene has CDR1 GTSNPN and CDR2 SVGIG (reference sequence). The V end was cut by 4 bases, the J end by 6 bases, with 16 bases between. The CDR3 contains 14 residues. In DNA form, the CDR3 reads TGTGCCTGGACTTTACAACTGGGGAGCAATGAGCAGTTCTTC. Its translation: CAWTLQLGSNEQFF.

CDR3 sequence: CASRNRGYEQYF. CDR3 in DNA: TGTGCCAGCAGAAACAGGGGCTACGAGCAGTACTTC. The V and J genes are TRBV2 and TRBJ2-7; 7 bases line up with TRBD1. V shed 6 bases and J 3 bases; nucleotides not matched to a gene: 2. The CDR3 totals 12 residues. Germline V lookup: CDR1 SNHLY, CDR2 FYNNEI. Supplemented by reference TRBV2 and TRBJ2-7, the full variable domain reads EPEVTQTPSHQVTQMGQEVILRCVPISNHLYFYWYRQILGQKVEFLVSFYNNEISEKSEIFDDQFSVERPDGSNFTLKIRSTKLEDSAMYFCASRNRGYEQYFGPGTRLTVT.

The CDR3 nucleotides are TGTGCCACCAGCCGAGGACAGGGGGTATTTGGCTACACCTTC. Protein product: CATSRGQGVFGYTF. The chain carries TRBV15 and TRBJ1-2, with TRBD1 matching 10 bases. Losses at the gene ends were 5 bases for V and 7 bases for J; bases not matched to a gene: 7. In germline, CDR1 is LNHNV, CDR2 YYDKDF (reference sequence). The CDR3 covers 14 residues. The full variable domain, completed using reference TRBV15 and TRBJ1-2, is DAMVIQNPRYQVTQFGKPVTLSCSQTLNHNVMYWYQQKSSQAPKLLFHYYDKDFNNEADTPDNFQSRRPNTSFCFLDIRSPGLGDTAMYLCATSRGQGVFGYTFGSGTRLTVV.

Only one count was recorded for this clone. CDR3 protein: CASNRGHTDTQYF. The CDR3 DNA is TGTGCCAGTAATAGGGGGCACACAGATACGCAGTATTTT. The chain carries TRBV19 and TRBJ2-3; the match to TRBD1 covers 7 bases. CDR1 and CDR2 from the germline V gene are LNHDA and SQIVND (reference sequence). The length of the CDR3 is 13 residues. Unmatched junction bases numbered 3, after V lost 7 bases and J lost 2 bases.

This clone was recorded a few times. This sequence joins TRBV4-1 and TRBJ2-3; a possible D gene is TRBD2 (6 bases). V lost 4 bases and J 3 bases, leaving 20 bases between the germline ends. The CDR3 sequence is 17 residues long. Germline V gene sequence: CDR1 MGHRA, CDR2 YSYEKL. DNA for the CDR3: TGCGCCAGCAGCCGAGTAACGGGACTCACCAAAACAGATACGCAGTATTTT. Protein sequence: CASSRVTGLTKTDTQYF.

This CDR3 reads CASSKSTHRGETQYF. In nucleotides, the CDR3 is TGTGCCAGCAGCAAAAGCACCCACCGGGGAGAGACCCAGTACTTC. The chain joins TRBV21-1 to TRBJ2-5; the DNA was not used to check the table's D call, TRBD2. TRBV21-1 is labeled a pseudogene. CDR3 length equals 15 residues.

This clone has just a few counts. The chain couples TRBV19 to TRBJ1-4, with TRBD1 as a possible D gene (6 bases). Between the trimmed V and J ends, which lost 10 bases and 2 bases, there was a span of 14 bases. Germline V gene data show CDR1 as LNHDA and CDR2 as SQIVND (reference sequence). The CDR3 length is 14 residues. In DNA, the CDR3 is TGTGCCACTTCCAGGGGCAGCACTAATGAAAAACTGTTTTTT. Encoded protein: CATSRGSTNEKLFF.

The chain is built from TRBV7-8 and TRBJ2-5; D might be TRBD1 (5 bases). CDR1 and CDR2 from the germline V gene are SGHVS and FQNEAQ. The CDR3 is 13 amino acids. Deletions cut 1 base from V and 5 bases from J, with 8 bases between. As DNA, the CDR3 is TGTGCCAGCAGCTTAGACCAGGGTGAGACCCAGTACTTC. Translated, it gives CASSLDQGETQYF. The full variable domain, with the rest looked up from reference TRBV7-8 and TRBJ2-5, is GAGVSQSPRYKVAKRGQDVALRCDPISGHVSLFWYQQALGQGPEFLTYFQNEAQLDKSGLPSDRFFAERPEGSVSTLKIQRTQQEDSAVYLCASSLDQGETQYFGPGTRLLVL.

The sample holds one count of this clone. V is TRBV7-9 and J is TRBJ2-7; the match to TRBD1 covers 8 bases. Germline lookup yields CDR1 SEHNR and CDR2 FQNEAQ (reference sequence). Trimming took 1 base from V and 6 from J; bases not matched to a gene: 8. The CDR3 sequence is 15 residues long. CDR3 in DNA: TGTGCCAGCAGCTTAGATTGGCAGGGGGCAGGCGAGCAGTACTTC. Translating gives CASSLDWQGAGEQYF. Full variable domain (outside the CDR3, taken from reference TRBV7-9 and TRBJ2-7): DTGVSQNPRHKITKRGQNVTFRCDPISEHNRLYWYRQTLGQGPEFLTYFQNEAQLEKSRLLSDRFSAERPKGSFSTLEIQRTEQGDSAMYLCASSLDWQGAGEQYFGPGTRLTVT.

The V gene is TRBV7-2, the J gene TRBJ2-1, with 11 bases identical to TRBD2. V was clipped by 2 bases and J by 9 bases; unmatched bases: 12. The V gene's germline CDR1 is SGHTA and CDR2 FQGNSA. The CDR3 spans 17 residues. In DNA, the CDR3 is TGTGCCAGCAGCTTACTAGCGGGGGGCCAACACAGGGTTGAGCAGTTCTTC. It codes for CASSLLAGGQHRVEQFF.

V gene TRBV2 combines with J gene TRBJ1-3, with D unresolved. CDR1 is SNHLY and CDR2 is FYNNEI in the germline V gene. This CDR3 has 12 amino acids. V was shortened by 6 bases and J by 2 bases, with 5 bases between the two germline ends. DNA of the CDR3: TGTGCCAGCAGCTATGCTGGAAACACCATATATTTT. Translating gives CASSYAGNTIYF.

The rearrangement links TRBV5-5 to TRBJ2-1; 7 bases agree with TRBD1. The CDR3 has 15 residues. CDR1 is SGHKS, CDR2 YYEKEE, per germline (reference sequence). J lost 8 bases, V lost 4 bases, and 12 bases had no gene match. DNA of the CDR3: TGTGCCAGCAGCCCGGCGGACAGGTCTTTCTATGAGCAGTTCTTC. Translating gives CASSPADRSFYEQFF.

This clone showed up just once. V usage is TRBV25-1 and J usage is TRBJ1-2; D is uncertain. The germline gives CDR1 MGHDK, CDR2 SYGVNS. This CDR3 is 14 amino acids long. The V and J ends lost 1 base and 4 bases respectively, with 10 bases between them. The CDR3: CASSELANPYGYTF. CDR3 DNA sequence: TGTGCCAGCAGTGAATTGGCAAATCCCTATGGCTACACCTTC.

The V gene is TRBV6-5, the J gene TRBJ1-5; possibly TRBD1 for D (5 bases). CDR1 is MNHEY, CDR2 SVGAGI, per germline. Trimming pared 5 bases from V and 9 bases from J, leaving 20 bases between. CDR3 length: 15 residues. The chain's CDR3 is CASSPGEGPHGPQHF. The DNA of the CDR3 is TGTGCCAGCAGTCCGGGGGAGGGGCCCCATGGGCCCCAGCATTTT.